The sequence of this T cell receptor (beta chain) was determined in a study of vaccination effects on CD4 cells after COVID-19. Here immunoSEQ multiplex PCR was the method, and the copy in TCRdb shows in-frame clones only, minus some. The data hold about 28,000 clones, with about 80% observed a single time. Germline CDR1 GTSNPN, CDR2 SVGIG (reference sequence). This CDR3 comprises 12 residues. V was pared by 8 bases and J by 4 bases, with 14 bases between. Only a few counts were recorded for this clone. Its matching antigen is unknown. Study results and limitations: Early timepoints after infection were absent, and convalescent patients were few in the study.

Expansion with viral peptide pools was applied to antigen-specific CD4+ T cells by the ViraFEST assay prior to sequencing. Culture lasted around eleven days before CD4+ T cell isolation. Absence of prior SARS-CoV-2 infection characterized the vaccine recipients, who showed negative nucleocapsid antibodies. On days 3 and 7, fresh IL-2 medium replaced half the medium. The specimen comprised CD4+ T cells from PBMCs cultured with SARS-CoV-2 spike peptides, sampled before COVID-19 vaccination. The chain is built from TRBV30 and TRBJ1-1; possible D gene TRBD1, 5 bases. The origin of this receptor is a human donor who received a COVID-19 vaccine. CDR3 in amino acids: CATEGWSTEAFF. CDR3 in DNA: TGTGCCACAGAGGGGTGGAGCACTGAAGCTTTCTTT.